This T cell receptor beta chain was retrieved from a study of blood T cells in healthy people across ages. Isolation of PBMCs gave at least 6.5 million cells per sample. With a J-beta primer mix and a sample-barcoded 5' primer, a second PCR ran 7 to 11 cycles. TCRdb redid the calling of the 5' RACE reads with MiXCR, one entry per CDR3 protein. The sample includes hundreds of thousands of distinct CDR3 sequences, approximately 55% of them seen just once. Study-level findings and limits: Diversity was estimated from one million T cells, and these estimates were considered underestimates. Correlation between TCR beta diversity and naive T cell percentage was strong. Any changes in expanded clonotypes were possibly confounded, as donor CMV status remained unknown.

Of note for this clonotype: Its specificity is not known.

The source of this sequence is a man older than 75 in good health. The specimen sequenced was blood.

CDR3 in DNA: TGTGCCAGCAGTTTCAGTAGCGGGAGAGTTCGGTACGAGCAGTACTTC. Translation: CASSFSSGRVRYEQYF. The chain recombines TRBV28 with TRBJ2-7; 9 bases match TRBD2. Germline V CDR1 and CDR2: MDHEN, SYDVKM. V gave up 3 bases and J gave up 4 bases; unmatched junction bases: 10. The CDR3 is 16 residues long.